This is a list of T cell receptor beta chains from one sample in a study of cytomegalovirus exposure and HLA in healthy donors. Libraries were prepared by immunoSEQ multiplex PCR; TCRdb keeps only in-frame clonotypes and omits some of them. The data show 55,000 to 75,000 clones, with around 74% seen just once and over 10% held by the top ten. Source material: PBMCs. Receptor source: a human donor in good health. Each CDR3 is given with its conserved first and last residue. Each record gives: D gene, V gene, J gene, clone size, CDR3 protein, CDR3 DNA. A D gene is named only where the DNA matches it firmly. Clone size is given for some rows only: seen once, a few or many times, or a class if the clone is expanded.

D gene: -
V gene: TRBV21-1
J gene: TRBJ1-2
clone size: -
CDR3 protein: CASSEVEGLYYGYTF
CDR3 DNA: TGTGCCAGCAGTGAAGTGGAGGGGCTCTACTATGGCTACACCTTC

D gene: TRBD1
V gene: TRBV19
J gene: TRBJ2-7
clone size: few
CDR3 protein: CASNTPLRDRSKYF
CDR3 DNA: TGTGCCAGTAACACTCCCCTCCGGGACAGATCGAAGTACTTC

D gene: -
V gene: TRBV11-3
J gene: TRBJ2-7
clone size: -
CDR3 protein: CASSPGSDLPYEQYF
CDR3 DNA: TGTGCCAGCAGCCCGGGGTCGGACCTCCCCTACGAGCAGTACTTC

D gene: TRBD1
V gene: TRBV6-1
J gene: TRBJ2-7
clone size: -
CDR3 protein: CAILDREYEQYF
CDR3 DNA: TGTGCCATCCTGGACAGGGAATACGAGCAGTACTTC

D gene: -
V gene: TRBV6-1
J gene: TRBJ2-7
clone size: -
CDR3 protein: CASSEGESEQYF
CDR3 DNA: TGTGCCAGCAGTGAAGGGGAGAGCGAGCAGTACTTC

D gene: TRBD1
V gene: TRBV6-5
J gene: TRBJ1-2
clone size: -
CDR3 protein: CASIELRGTPGGYTF
CDR3 DNA: TGTGCCAGCATAGAACTCAGGGGGACCCCGGGTGGCTACACCTTC

D gene: TRBD1
V gene: TRBV6-4
J gene: TRBJ1-2
clone size: -
CDR3 protein: CASLPGTAGYTF
CDR3 DNA: TGTGCCAGCTTGCCCGGGACAGCTGGCTACACCTTC

D gene: TRBD1
V gene: TRBV7-2
J gene: TRBJ1-5
clone size: -
CDR3 protein: CASSSGQTHSNQPQHF
CDR3 DNA: TGTGCCAGCAGCTCGGGACAGACACATAGCAATCAGCCCCAGCATTTT

D gene: -
V gene: TRBV19
J gene: TRBJ1-5
clone size: -
CDR3 protein: CASKRDRSNQPQHF
CDR3 DNA: TGTGCCAGTAAGCGAGACCGTAGCAATCAGCCCCAGCATTTT

D gene: TRBD2
V gene: TRBV5-1
J gene: TRBJ2-1
clone size: -
CDR3 protein: CASSLRTSASPPGEQFF
CDR3 DNA: TGCGCCAGCAGCTTAAGGACTAGCGCGTCCCCCCCAGGTGAGCAGTTCTTC

D gene: TRBD2
V gene: TRBV10-3
J gene: TRBJ2-1
clone size: -
CDR3 protein: CAISESMAGERYNEQFF
CDR3 DNA: TGTGCCATCAGTGAGTCAATGGCGGGAGAGAGGTACAATGAGCAGTTCTTC

D gene: -
V gene: TRBV7-8
J gene: TRBJ1-5
clone size: -
CDR3 protein: CASSLTREQPQHF
CDR3 DNA: TGTGCCAGCAGCTTGACGAGGGAACAGCCCCAGCATTTT

D gene: -
V gene: TRBV9
J gene: TRBJ1-1
clone size: -
CDR3 protein: CASSPREGNTEAFF
CDR3 DNA: TGTGCCAGCAGCCCCAGGGAAGGGAACACTGAAGCTTTCTTT

D gene: TRBD2
V gene: TRBV30
J gene: TRBJ2-2
clone size: few
CDR3 protein: CAWSVGERETTGELFF
CDR3 DNA: TGTGCCTGGAGTGTGGGGGAGCGGGAGACCACCGGGGAGCTGTTTTTT

D gene: TRBD2
V gene: TRBV11-3
J gene: TRBJ2-5
clone size: once
CDR3 protein: CASSWGGETQYF
CDR3 DNA: TGTGCCAGCAGCTGGGGGGGGGAGACCCAGTACTTC

D gene: -
V gene: TRBV2
J gene: TRBJ1-2
clone size: -
CDR3 protein: CASSGGQNYGYTF
CDR3 DNA: TGTGCCAGCAGTGGAGGCCAAAACTATGGCTACACCTTC

D gene: -
V gene: TRBV6-5
J gene: TRBJ1-1
clone size: -
CDR3 protein: CASSVVQGNTEAFF
CDR3 DNA: TGTGCCAGCAGTGTCGTACAGGGTAATACTGAAGCTTTCTTT

D gene: -
V gene: TRBV5-1
J gene: TRBJ2-2
clone size: -
CDR3 protein: CASRDTANTGELFF
CDR3 DNA: TGCGCCAGCAGGGACACCGCGAACACCGGGGAGCTGTTTTTT

D gene: -
V gene: TRBV7-9
J gene: TRBJ2-5
clone size: once
CDR3 protein: CASSLSGKETQYF
CDR3 DNA: TGTGCCAGCAGCCTTAGCGGAAAAGAGACCCAGTACTTC

D gene: TRBD1
V gene: TRBV29-1
J gene: TRBJ1-1
clone size: -
CDR3 protein: CSGQGWTEAFF
CDR3 DNA: TGCAGCGGACAGGGCTGGACTGAAGCTTTCTTT

D gene: -
V gene: TRBV27
J gene: TRBJ2-7
clone size: -
CDR3 protein: CASSVYGSSYEQYF
CDR3 DNA: TGTGCCAGCAGTGTATACGGGAGTTCCTACGAGCAGTACTTC

D gene: -
V gene: TRBV12-5
J gene: TRBJ1-1
clone size: many
CDR3 protein: CASGLRENTEAFF
CDR3 DNA: TGTGCTAGTGGTTTGCGGGAGAACACTGAAGCTTTCTTT

D gene: -
V gene: TRBV5-1
J gene: TRBJ2-3
clone size: -
CDR3 protein: CASSSRTDTDTQYF
CDR3 DNA: TGCGCCAGCAGCTCAAGGACAGACACAGATACGCAGTATTTT

D gene: -
V gene: TRBV9
J gene: TRBJ2-1
clone size: -
CDR3 protein: CASSAGAVSYNEQFF
CDR3 DNA: TGTGCCAGCAGCGCAGGAGCGGTTTCTTACAATGAGCAGTTCTTC

D gene: TRBD1
V gene: TRBV6-1
J gene: TRBJ2-7
clone size: -
CDR3 protein: CASSDRDRGPYEQYF
CDR3 DNA: TGTGCCAGCAGTGACCGGGACAGGGGGCCCTACGAGCAGTACTTC

D gene: TRBD1
V gene: TRBV18
J gene: TRBJ2-5
clone size: -
CDR3 protein: CASSTRQGAVGEAQYF
CDR3 DNA: TGTGCCAGCTCAACTCGACAGGGGGCGGTCGGAGAGGCCCAGTACTTC

D gene: -
V gene: TRBV25-1
J gene: TRBJ1-5
clone size: -
CDR3 protein: CASSPPGSGNQPQHF
CDR3 DNA: TGTGCCAGCAGCCCCCCGGGATCCGGCAATCAGCCCCAGCATTTT

D gene: -
V gene: TRBV9
J gene: TRBJ1-6
clone size: -
CDR3 protein: CASSPGGGADNSPLHF
CDR3 DNA: TGTGCCAGCAGCCCCGGGGGAGGGGCCGATAATTCACCCCTCCACTTT

D gene: -
V gene: TRBV6-4
J gene: TRBJ1-1
clone size: -
CDR3 protein: CASSASWRDEAFF
CDR3 DNA: TGTGCCAGCAGTGCAAGTTGGAGAGACGAAGCTTTCTTT

D gene: -
V gene: TRBV4-2
J gene: TRBJ1-1
clone size: -
CDR3 protein: CASSQERAGTEAFF
CDR3 DNA: TGTGCCAGCAGCCAAGAGAGGGCGGGGACTGAAGCTTTTTTT

D gene: -
V gene: TRBV18
J gene: TRBJ1-1
clone size: -
CDR3 protein: CASSPGPWSEAFF
CDR3 DNA: TGTGCCAGCTCACCAGGCCCCTGGAGTGAAGCTTTCTTT

D gene: TRBD1
V gene: TRBV9
J gene: TRBJ2-2
clone size: few
CDR3 protein: CASSGIRGQVGELFF
CDR3 DNA: TGTGCCAGCAGCGGCATCAGGGGGCAGGTCGGGGAGCTGTTTTTT

D gene: TRBD1
V gene: TRBV6-5
J gene: TRBJ1-1
clone size: -
CDR3 protein: CASSYAGGVWTEAFF
CDR3 DNA: TGTGCCAGCAGTTACGCAGGGGGCGTGTGGACTGAAGCTTTCTTT

D gene: TRBD1
V gene: TRBV29-1
J gene: TRBJ2-3
clone size: few
CDR3 protein: CSFWDRELADTQYF
CDR3 DNA: TGCAGCTTCTGGGACAGGGAGTTGGCAGATACGCAGTATTTT

D gene: -
V gene: TRBV5-1
J gene: TRBJ1-1
clone size: -
CDR3 protein: CASSPGHATEAFF
CDR3 DNA: TGCGCCAGCAGCCCCGGACATGCGACTGAAGCTTTCTTT

D gene: -
V gene: TRBV6-1
J gene: TRBJ1-2
clone size: few
CDR3 protein: CASSPREDYGYTF
CDR3 DNA: TGTGCCAGCAGTCCCAGGGAGGACTATGGCTACACCTTC

D gene: TRBD1
V gene: TRBV7-3
J gene: TRBJ2-1
clone size: -
CDR3 protein: CASSATGGAYNEQFF
CDR3 DNA: TGTGCCAGCAGCGCAACAGGGGGCGCATACAATGAGCAGTTCTTC

D gene: TRBD2
V gene: TRBV28
J gene: TRBJ2-3
clone size: -
CDR3 protein: CASRWTSGSGDTQYF
CDR3 DNA: TGTGCCAGCAGGTGGACTAGCGGCTCCGGGGATACGCAGTATTTT

D gene: -
V gene: TRBV10-2
J gene: TRBJ2-7
clone size: -
CDR3 protein: CASSTAYEQYF
CDR3 DNA: TGCGCCAGCAGCACTGCGTACGAGCAGTACTTC

D gene: TRBD1
V gene: TRBV6-6
J gene: TRBJ1-5
clone size: -
CDR3 protein: CASSDGTDQRPQHF
CDR3 DNA: TGTGCCAGCAGCGACGGGACAGATCAACGCCCCCAGCATTTT

D gene: TRBD2
V gene: TRBV9
J gene: TRBJ2-1
clone size: few
CDR3 protein: CASSLGLAFNEQFF
CDR3 DNA: TGTGCCAGCAGCCTGGGACTAGCTTTTAATGAGCAGTTCTTC

D gene: -
V gene: TRBV7-2
J gene: TRBJ2-2
clone size: few
CDR3 protein: CASSRDTESNKLFF
CDR3 DNA: TGTGCCAGCAGCCGGGACACTGAGTCCAATAAGCTGTTTTTT

D gene: -
V gene: TRBV11-3
J gene: TRBJ1-1
clone size: -
CDR3 protein: CASSLYVQDTEAFF
CDR3 DNA: TGTGCCAGCAGCTTATACGTACAGGACACTGAAGCTTTCTTT

D gene: TRBD2
V gene: TRBV29-1
J gene: TRBJ2-7
clone size: -
CDR3 protein: CSVETSGRGYEQYF
CDR3 DNA: TGCAGCGTTGAGACTAGCGGGAGAGGCTACGAGCAGTACTTC

D gene: TRBD1
V gene: TRBV9
J gene: TRBJ2-2
clone size: -
CDR3 protein: CASSATGTGDTGELFF
CDR3 DNA: TGTGCCAGCAGCGCCACCGGGACAGGGGACACCGGGGAGCTGTTTTTT

D gene: -
V gene: TRBV11-2
J gene: TRBJ2-1
clone size: -
CDR3 protein: CASSLRWESPNEQFF
CDR3 DNA: TGTGCCAGCAGCTTGAGATGGGAGTCGCCCAATGAGCAGTTCTTC

D gene: TRBD2
V gene: TRBV5-5
J gene: TRBJ2-7
clone size: once
CDR3 protein: CASSLAASGSLTSSYEQYF
CDR3 DNA: TGTGCCAGCAGCTTGGCGGCTAGCGGGAGTCTAACGAGCTCCTACGAGCAGTACTTC

D gene: -
V gene: TRBV18
J gene: TRBJ2-5
clone size: -
CDR3 protein: CASSPRGGETQYF
CDR3 DNA: TGTGCCAGCTCACCACGAGGGGGAGAGACCCAGTACTTC

D gene: TRBD1
V gene: TRBV7-9
J gene: TRBJ2-2
clone size: few
CDR3 protein: CASSEQGAPGELFF
CDR3 DNA: TGTGCCAGCAGCGAACAGGGGGCTCCCGGGGAGCTGTTTTTT

D gene: -
V gene: TRBV6-5
J gene: TRBJ2-7
clone size: -
CDR3 protein: CASSYQGGTYEQYF
CDR3 DNA: TGTGCCAGCAGTTATCAGGGCGGAACCTACGAGCAGTACTTC

D gene: -
V gene: TRBV2
J gene: TRBJ2-7
clone size: -
CDR3 protein: CASTWRGGYEQYF
CDR3 DNA: TGTGCCAGCACCTGGAGAGGGGGCTACGAGCAGTACTTC

D gene: TRBD2
V gene: TRBV7-8
J gene: TRBJ2-3
clone size: few
CDR3 protein: CASSLGGGRAQDTQYF
CDR3 DNA: TGTGCCAGCAGCTTAGGTGGCGGGAGGGCCCAAGATACGCAGTATTTT

D gene: -
V gene: TRBV27
J gene: TRBJ2-2
clone size: -
CDR3 protein: CASSFDWRTGELFF
CDR3 DNA: TGTGCCAGCAGTTTCGATTGGCGGACCGGGGAGCTGTTTTTT

D gene: TRBD1
V gene: TRBV15
J gene: TRBJ1-4
clone size: -
CDR3 protein: CATYRGQDNEKLFF
CDR3 DNA: TGTGCCACCTACAGGGGGCAGGATAATGAAAAACTGTTTTTT

D gene: TRBD1
V gene: TRBV28
J gene: TRBJ2-3
clone size: -
CDR3 protein: CASSILGQDTDTQYF
CDR3 DNA: TGTGCCAGCAGTATATTAGGACAGGACACAGATACGCAGTATTTT

D gene: -
V gene: TRBV5-1
J gene: TRBJ2-7
clone size: -
CDR3 protein: CASSLSTTAFYEQYF
CDR3 DNA: TGCGCCAGCAGCTTGAGTACGACAGCTTTCTACGAGCAGTACTTC

D gene: TRBD1
V gene: TRBV5-1
J gene: TRBJ2-1
clone size: -
CDR3 protein: CASRHQTGEDEQFF
CDR3 DNA: TGCGCCAGCAGGCATCAGACAGGGGAGGATGAGCAGTTCTTC